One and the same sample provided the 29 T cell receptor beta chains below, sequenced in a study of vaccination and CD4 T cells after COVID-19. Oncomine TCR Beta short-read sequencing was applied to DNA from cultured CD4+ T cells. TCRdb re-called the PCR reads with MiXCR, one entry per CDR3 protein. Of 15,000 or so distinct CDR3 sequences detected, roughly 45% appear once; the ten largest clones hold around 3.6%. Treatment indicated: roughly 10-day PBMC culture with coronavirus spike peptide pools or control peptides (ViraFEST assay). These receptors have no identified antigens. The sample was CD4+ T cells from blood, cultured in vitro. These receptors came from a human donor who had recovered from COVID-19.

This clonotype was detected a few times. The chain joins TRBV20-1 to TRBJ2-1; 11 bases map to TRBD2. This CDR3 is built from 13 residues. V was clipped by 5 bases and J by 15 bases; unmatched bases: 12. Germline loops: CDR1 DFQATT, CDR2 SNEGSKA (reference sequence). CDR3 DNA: TGCAGTGCTCGACATACAACTAGCGGGAGTCCGTTCTTC. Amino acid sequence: CSARHTTSGSPFF.

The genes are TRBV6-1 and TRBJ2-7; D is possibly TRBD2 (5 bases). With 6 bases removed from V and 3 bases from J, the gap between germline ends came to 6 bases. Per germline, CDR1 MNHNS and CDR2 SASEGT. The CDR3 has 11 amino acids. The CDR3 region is CASRSGYEQYF. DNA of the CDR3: TGTGCCAGCAGAAGCGGCTACGAGCAGTACTTC.

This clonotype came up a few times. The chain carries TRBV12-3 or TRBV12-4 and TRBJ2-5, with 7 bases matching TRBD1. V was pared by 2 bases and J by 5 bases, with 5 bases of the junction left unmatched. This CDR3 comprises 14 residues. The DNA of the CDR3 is TGTGCCAGCAGTTTAAACAGGGGTGGGGAGACCCAGTACTTC. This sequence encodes CASSLNRGGETQYF.

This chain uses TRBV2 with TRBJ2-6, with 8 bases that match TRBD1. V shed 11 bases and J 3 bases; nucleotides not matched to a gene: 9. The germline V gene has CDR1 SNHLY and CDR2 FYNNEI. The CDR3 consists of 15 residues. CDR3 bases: TGTGCCGGGGGAAAGACAGGGGATGGGGCCAACGTCCTGACTTTC. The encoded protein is CAGGKTGDGANVLTF.

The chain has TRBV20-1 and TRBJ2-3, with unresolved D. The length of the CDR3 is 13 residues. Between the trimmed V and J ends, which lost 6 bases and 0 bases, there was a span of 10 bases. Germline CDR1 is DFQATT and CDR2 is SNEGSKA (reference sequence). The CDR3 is CSADRSSTDTQYF. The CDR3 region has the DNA TGCAGTGCGGACCGATCTAGCACAGATACGCAGTATTTT.

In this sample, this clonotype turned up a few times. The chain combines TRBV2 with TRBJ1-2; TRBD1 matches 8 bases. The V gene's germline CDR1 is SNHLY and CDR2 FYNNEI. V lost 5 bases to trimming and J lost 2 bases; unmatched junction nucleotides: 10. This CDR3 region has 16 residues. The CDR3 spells CASSRILRQGNYGYTF. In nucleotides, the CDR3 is TGTGCCAGCAGTCGAATCCTCAGACAGGGGAACTATGGCTACACCTTC.

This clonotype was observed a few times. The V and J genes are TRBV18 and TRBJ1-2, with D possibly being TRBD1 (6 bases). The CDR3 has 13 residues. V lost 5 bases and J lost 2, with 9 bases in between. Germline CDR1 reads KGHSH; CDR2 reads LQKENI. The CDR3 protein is CASSEDRNYGYTF. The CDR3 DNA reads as TGTGCCAGCTCAGAGGACAGAAACTATGGCTACACCTTC.

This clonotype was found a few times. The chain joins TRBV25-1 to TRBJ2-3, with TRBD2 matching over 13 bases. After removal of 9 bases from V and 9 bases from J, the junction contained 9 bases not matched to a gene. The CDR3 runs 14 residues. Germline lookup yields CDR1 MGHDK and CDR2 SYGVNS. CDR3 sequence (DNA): TGTGCCAGTAACCCGACTAGCGGGAGGAGCACGCAGTATTTT. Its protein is CASNPTSGRSTQYF. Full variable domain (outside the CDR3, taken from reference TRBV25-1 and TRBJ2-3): EADIYQTPRYLVIGTGKKITLECSQTMGHDKMYWYQQDPGMELHLIHYSYGVNSTEKGDLSSESTVSRIRTEHFPLTLESARPSHTSQYLCASNPTSGRSTQYFGPGTRLTVL.

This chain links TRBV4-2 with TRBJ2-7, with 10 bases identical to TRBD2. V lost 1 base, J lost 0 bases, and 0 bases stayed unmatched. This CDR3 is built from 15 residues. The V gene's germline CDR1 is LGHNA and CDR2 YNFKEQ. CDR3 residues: CASSQGLAGSYEQYF. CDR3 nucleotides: TGTGCCAGCAGCCAAGGACTAGCGGGCTCCTACGAGCAGTACTTC.

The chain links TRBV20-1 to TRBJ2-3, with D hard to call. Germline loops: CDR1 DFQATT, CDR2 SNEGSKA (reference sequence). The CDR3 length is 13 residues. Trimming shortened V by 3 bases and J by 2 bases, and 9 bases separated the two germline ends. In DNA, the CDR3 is TGCAGTGCTAGTATTCCTAACACAGATACGCAGTATTTT. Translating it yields CSASIPNTDTQYF.

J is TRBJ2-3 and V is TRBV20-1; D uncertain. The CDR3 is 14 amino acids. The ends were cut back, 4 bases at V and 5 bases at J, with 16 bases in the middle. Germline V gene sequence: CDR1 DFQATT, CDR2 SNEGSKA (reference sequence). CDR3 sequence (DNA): TGCAGTGCTAACGACCCAAGGGCCGGAGATACGCAGTATTTT. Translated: CSANDPRAGDTQYF.

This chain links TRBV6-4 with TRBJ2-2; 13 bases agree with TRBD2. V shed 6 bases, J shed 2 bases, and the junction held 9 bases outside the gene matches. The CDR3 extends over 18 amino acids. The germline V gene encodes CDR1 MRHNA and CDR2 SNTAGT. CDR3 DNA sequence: TGTGCCAGCAGACAACTAGCGGGAGGGTCCTCTAACACCGGGGAGCTGTTTTTT. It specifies CASRQLAGGSSNTGELFF.

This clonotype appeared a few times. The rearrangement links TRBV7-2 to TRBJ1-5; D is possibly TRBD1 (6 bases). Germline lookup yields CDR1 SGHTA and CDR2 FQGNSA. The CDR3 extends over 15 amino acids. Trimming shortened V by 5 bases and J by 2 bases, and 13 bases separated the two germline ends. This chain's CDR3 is CASSTGPAGNQPQHF. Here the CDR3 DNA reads TGTGCCAGCAGCACAGGGCCAGCGGGCAATCAGCCCCAGCATTTT.

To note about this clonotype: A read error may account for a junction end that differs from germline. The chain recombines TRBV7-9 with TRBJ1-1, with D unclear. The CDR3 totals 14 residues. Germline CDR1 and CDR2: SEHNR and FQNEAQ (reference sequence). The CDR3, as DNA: TGCGCCAGCAGCCTTAGACACCCCTCCACTGAAGCTTTCTTT. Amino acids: CASSLRHPSTEAFF. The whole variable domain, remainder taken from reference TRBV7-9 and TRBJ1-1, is DTGVSQNPRHKITKRGQNVTFRCDPISEHNRLYWYRQTLGQGPEFLTYFQNEAQLEKSRLLSDRFSAERPKGSFSTLEIQRTEQGDSAMYLCASSLRHPSTEAFFGQGTRLTVV.

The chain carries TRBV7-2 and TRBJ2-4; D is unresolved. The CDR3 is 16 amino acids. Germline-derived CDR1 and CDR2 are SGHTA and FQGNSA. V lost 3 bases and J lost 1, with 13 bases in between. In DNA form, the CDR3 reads TGTGCCAGCAGCTTCCCTACTATCAGGGCCAAAAACATTCAGTACTTC. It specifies CASSFPTIRAKNIQYF.

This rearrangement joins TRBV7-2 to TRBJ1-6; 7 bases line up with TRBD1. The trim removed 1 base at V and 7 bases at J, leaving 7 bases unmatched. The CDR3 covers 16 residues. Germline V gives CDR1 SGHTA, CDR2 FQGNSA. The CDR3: CASSLETGQQNSPLHF. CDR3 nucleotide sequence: TGTGCCAGCAGCTTAGAGACGGGACAGCAAAATTCACCCCTCCACTTT.

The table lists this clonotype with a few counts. Here the CDR3 reads CASSLVLRLGNEQFF. The CDR3 region has the DNA TGTGCCAGCAGCTTAGTCCTTCGTTTAGGCAATGAGCAGTTCTTC. The rearrangement uses TRBV7-2 and TRBJ2-1, with unresolved D. This CDR3 is built from 15 residues. The germline V gene encodes CDR1 SGHTA and CDR2 FQGNSA. Trimming cost V 1 base and J 6 bases, with 13 bases left between them. Together with reference TRBV7-2 and TRBJ2-1, the CDR3 gives the full variable domain: GAGVSQSPSNKVTEKGKDVELRCDPISGHTALYWYRQSLGQGLEFLIYFQGNSAPDKSGLPSDRFSAERTGGSVSTLTIQRTQQEDSAVYLCASSLVLRLGNEQFFGPGTRLTVL.

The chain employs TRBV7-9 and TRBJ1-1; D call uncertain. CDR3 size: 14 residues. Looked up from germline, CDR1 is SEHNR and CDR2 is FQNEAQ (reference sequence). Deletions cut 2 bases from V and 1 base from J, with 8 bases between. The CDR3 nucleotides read TGTGCCAGCAGCTTAAATTACGGGAACACTGAAGCTTTCTTT. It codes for CASSLNYGNTEAFF.

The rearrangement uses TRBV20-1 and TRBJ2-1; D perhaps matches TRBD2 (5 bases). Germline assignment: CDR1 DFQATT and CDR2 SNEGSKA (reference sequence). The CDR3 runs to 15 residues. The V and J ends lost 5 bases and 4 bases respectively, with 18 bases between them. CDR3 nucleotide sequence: TGCAGTGCTTTTGGACTGACTTCGGGTTACAATGAGCAGTTCTTC. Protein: CSAFGLTSGYNEQFF.

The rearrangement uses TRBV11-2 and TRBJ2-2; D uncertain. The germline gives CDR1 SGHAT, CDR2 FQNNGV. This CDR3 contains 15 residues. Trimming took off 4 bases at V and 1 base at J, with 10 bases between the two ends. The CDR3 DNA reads TGTGCCAGCAGCTACGGCAGACTGAACACCGGGGAGCTGTTTTTT. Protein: CASSYGRLNTGELFF.

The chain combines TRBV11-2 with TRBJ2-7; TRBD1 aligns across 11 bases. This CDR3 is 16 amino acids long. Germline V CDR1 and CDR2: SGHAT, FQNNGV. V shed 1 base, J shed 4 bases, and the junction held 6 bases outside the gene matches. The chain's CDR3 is CASSLGGGTGGYEQYF. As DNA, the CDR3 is TGTGCCAGCAGCTTAGGGGGCGGGACAGGGGGGTACGAGCAGTACTTC.

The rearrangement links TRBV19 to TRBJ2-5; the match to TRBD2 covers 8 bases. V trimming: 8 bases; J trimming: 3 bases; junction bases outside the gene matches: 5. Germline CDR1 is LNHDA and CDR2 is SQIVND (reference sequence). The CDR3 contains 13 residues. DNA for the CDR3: TGTGCCAGTGCCCAACTAGCGGAAGAGACCCAGTACTTC. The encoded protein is CASAQLAEETQYF. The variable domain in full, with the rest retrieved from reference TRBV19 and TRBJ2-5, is DGGITQSPKYLFRKEGQNVTLSCEQNLNHDAMYWYRQDPGQGLRLIYYSQIVNDFQKGDIAEGYSVSREKKESFPLTVTSAQKNPTAFYLCASAQLAEETQYFGPGTRLLVL.

The DNA of the CDR3 is TGTGCCAGCAGTTTAAGGTTTAAGAGACTAGCGACATACGAGCAGTACTTC. This gives the protein CASSLRFKRLATYEQYF. The chain links TRBV28 to TRBJ2-7, with TRBD2 matching 8 bases. The germline CDR1 and CDR2 sequences are MDHEN and SYDVKM. This CDR3 region has 17 residues. V lost 2 bases to trimming and J lost 4 bases; unmatched junction nucleotides: 13.

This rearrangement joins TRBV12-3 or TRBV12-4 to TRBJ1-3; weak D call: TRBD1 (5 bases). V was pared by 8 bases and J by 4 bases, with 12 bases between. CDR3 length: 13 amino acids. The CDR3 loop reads CASLRAGGNTIYF. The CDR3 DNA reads TGTGCCAGCCTGAGGGCAGGGGGAAACACCATATATTTT.

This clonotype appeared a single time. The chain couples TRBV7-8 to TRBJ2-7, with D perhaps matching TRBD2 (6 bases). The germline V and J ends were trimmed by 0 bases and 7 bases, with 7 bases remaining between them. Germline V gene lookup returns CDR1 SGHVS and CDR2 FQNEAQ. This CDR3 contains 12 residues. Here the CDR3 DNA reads TGTGCCAGCAGCTTAGCGCGGGGTGAGCAGTACTTC. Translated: CASSLARGEQYF.

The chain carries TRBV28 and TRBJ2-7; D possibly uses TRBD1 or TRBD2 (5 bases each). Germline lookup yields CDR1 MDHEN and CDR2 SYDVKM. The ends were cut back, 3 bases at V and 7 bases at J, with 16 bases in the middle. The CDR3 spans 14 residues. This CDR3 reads CASSFGQGSGEQYF. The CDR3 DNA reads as TGTGCCAGCAGTTTCGGGCAGGGTTCGGGGGAGCAGTACTTC.

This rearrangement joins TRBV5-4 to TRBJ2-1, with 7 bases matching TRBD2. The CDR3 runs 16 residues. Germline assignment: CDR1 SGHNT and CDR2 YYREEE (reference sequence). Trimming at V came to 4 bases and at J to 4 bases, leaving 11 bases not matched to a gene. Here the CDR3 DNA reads TGTGCCAGCAGCCTCTTCCGCGCGGGAGTTTACAATGAGCAGTTCTTC. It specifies CASSLFRAGVYNEQFF.

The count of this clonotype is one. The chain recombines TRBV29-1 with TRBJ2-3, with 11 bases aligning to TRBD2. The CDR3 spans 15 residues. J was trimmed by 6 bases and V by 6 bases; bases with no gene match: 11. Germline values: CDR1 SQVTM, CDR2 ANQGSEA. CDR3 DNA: TGCAGCGTCCCGGGACTAGCGGAGGGAGTGGATACGCAGTATTTT. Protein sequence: CSVPGLAEGVDTQYF.

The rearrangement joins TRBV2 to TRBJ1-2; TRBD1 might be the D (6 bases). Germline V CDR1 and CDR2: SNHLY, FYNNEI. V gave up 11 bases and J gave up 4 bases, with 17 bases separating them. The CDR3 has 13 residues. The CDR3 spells CAGEGGNGYGYTF. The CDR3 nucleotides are TGTGCCGGCGAAGGGGGGAATGGCTATGGCTACACCTTC.